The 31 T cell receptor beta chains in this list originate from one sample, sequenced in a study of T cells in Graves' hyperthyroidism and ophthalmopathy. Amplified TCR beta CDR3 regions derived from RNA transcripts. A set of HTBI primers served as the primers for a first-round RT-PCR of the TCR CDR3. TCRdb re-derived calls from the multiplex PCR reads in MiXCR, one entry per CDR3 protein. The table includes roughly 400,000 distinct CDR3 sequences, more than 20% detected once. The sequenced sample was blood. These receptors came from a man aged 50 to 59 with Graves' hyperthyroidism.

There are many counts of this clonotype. The CDR3 loop reads CASATAGVAAEAFF. CDR3 DNA sequence: TGCGCCAGCGCGACTGCAGGGGTGGCGGCTGAAGCTTTCTTT. The chain uses TRBV5-1 and TRBJ1-1, with D possibly being TRBD1 (6 bases). CDR3 length: 14 amino acids. The ends were cut back, 7 bases at V and 6 bases at J, with 19 bases in the middle. Germline CDR1 reads SGHRS; CDR2 reads YFSETQ.

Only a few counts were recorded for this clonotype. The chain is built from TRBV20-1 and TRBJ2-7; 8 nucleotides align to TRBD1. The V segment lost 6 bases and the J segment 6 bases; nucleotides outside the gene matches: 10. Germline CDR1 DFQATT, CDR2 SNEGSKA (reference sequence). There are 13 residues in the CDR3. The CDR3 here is CSAAQGVTREQYF. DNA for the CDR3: TGCAGTGCGGCACAGGGGGTCACTCGCGAGCAGTACTTC.

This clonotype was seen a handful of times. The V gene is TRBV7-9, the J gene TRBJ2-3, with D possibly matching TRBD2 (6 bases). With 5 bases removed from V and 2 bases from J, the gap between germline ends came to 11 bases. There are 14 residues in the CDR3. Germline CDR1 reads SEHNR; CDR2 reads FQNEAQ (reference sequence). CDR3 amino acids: CASSPQGLTDTQYF. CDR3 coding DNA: TGTGCCAGCAGCCCCCAGGGACTCACAGATACGCAGTATTTT.

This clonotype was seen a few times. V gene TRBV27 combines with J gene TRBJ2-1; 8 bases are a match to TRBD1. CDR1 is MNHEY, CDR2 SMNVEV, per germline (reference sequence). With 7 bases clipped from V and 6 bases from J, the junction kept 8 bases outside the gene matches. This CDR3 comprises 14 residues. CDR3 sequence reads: CASISRDRGNEQFF. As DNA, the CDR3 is TGTGCCAGCATTTCAAGAGACAGGGGCAATGAGCAGTTCTTC.

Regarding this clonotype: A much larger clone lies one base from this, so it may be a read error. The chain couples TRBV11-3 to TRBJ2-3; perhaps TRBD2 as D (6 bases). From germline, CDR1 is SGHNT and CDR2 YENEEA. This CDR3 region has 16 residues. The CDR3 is CANSLAAGWGTDTQYF. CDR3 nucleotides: TGTGCCAACAGCTTAGCGGCAGGGTGGGGCACAGATACGCAGTATTTT.

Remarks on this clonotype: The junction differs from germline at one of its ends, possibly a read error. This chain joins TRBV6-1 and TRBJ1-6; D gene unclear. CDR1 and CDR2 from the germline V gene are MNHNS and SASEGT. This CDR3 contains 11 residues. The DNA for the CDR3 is TGTGCCAGCTCCTACAATTCACCCCTCCACTTT. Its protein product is CASSYNSPLHF.

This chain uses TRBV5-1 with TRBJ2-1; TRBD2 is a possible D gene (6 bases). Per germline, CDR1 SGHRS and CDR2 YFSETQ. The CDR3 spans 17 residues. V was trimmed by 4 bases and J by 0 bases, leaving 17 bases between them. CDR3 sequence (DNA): TGCGCCAGCAGCGGACCTCGTAGCGGACTCTCCTACAATGAGCAGTTCTTC. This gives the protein CASSGPRSGLSYNEQFF.

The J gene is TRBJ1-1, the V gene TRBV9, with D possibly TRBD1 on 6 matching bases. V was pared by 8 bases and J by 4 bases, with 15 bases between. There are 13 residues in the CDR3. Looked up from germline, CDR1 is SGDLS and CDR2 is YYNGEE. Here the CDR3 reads CASQGGRSTEAFF. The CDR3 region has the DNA TGTGCCAGTCAAGGGGGGCGAAGCACTGAAGCTTTCTTT.

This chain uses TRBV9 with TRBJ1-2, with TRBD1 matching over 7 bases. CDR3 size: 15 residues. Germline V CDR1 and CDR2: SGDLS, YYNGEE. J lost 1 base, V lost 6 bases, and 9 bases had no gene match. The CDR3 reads CASIEDREDNYGYTF. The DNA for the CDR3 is TGTGCCAGCATCGAAGACAGGGAGGATAACTATGGCTACACCTTC.

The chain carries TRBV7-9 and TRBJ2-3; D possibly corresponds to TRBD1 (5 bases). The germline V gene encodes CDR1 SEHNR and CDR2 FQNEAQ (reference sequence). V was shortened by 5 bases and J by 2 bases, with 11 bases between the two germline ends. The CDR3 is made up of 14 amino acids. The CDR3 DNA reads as TGTGCCAGCAGCCCGACAGCCTCCACAGATACGCAGTATTTT. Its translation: CASSPTASTDTQYF.

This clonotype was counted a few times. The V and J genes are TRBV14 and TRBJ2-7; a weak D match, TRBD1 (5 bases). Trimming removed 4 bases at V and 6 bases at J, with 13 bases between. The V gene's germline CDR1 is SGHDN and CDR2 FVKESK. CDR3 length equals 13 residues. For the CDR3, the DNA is TGTGCCAGCAGCCCGTTCCAGGGTACCGAGCAGTACTTC. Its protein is CASSPFQGTEQYF.

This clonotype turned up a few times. CDR3 in DNA: TGTGCCACCGTTAAAGGGGGCTCTTTGAACACTGAAGCTTTCTTT. It codes for CATVKGGSLNTEAFF. The chain couples TRBV12-3 or TRBV12-4 to TRBJ1-1; 7 bases fit TRBD1. This CDR3 is built from 15 residues. After removal of 10 bases from V and 0 bases from J, the junction contained 11 bases not matched to a gene.

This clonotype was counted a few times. The CDR3 region is CASSWGTSGRGDEQYF. The CDR3 coding sequence is TGTGCCAGCAGTTGGGGGACTAGCGGAAGGGGCGACGAGCAGTACTTC. The chain couples TRBV6-2 or TRBV6-3 to TRBJ2-7; 11 bases fit TRBD2. CDR1 is MNHEY, CDR2 SVGEGT, per germline. CDR3 size: 16 residues. Germline trimming cut 4 bases from V and 5 bases from J; bases unmatched to any gene: 10.

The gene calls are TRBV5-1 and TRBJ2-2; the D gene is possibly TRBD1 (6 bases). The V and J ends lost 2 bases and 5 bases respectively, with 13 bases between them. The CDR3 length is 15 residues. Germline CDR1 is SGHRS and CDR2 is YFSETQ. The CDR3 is CASSFSRGGTGELFF. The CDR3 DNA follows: TGCGCCAGCAGCTTTAGTCGAGGGGGAACCGGGGAGCTGTTTTTT. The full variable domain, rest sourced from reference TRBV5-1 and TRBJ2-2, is KAGVTQTPRYLIKTRGQQVTLSCSPISGHRSVSWYQQTPGQGLQFLFEYFSETQRNKGNFPGRFSGRQFSNSRSEMNVSTLELGDSALYLCASSFSRGGTGELFFGEGSRLTVL.

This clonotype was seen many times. As DNA, the CDR3 is TGTGCCAGCAGGGAAGGGACAGCGTTTCAAGAGACCCAGTACTTC. Its protein is CASREGTAFQETQYF. The J gene is TRBJ2-5, the V gene TRBV11-3; 7 bases match TRBD1. The V gene's germline CDR1 is SGHNT and CDR2 YENEEA. The trim removed 6 bases at V and 2 bases at J, leaving 9 bases unmatched. The CDR3 loop spans 15 amino acids.

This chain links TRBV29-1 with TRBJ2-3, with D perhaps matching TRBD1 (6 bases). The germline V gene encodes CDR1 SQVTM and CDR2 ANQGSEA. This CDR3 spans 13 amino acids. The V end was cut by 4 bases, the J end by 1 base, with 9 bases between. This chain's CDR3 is CSVAGDGTDTQYF. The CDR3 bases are TGCAGCGTTGCAGGGGATGGCACAGATACGCAGTATTTT.

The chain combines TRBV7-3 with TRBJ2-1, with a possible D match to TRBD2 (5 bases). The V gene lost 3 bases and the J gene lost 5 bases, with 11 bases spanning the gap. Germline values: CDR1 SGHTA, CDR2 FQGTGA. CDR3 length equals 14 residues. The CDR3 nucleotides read TGTGCCAGCAGCTTGCAGGACTGGGACAATGAGCAGTTCTTC. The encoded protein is CASSLQDWDNEQFF.

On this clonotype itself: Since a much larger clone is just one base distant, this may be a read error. DNA for the CDR3: TGTGCCAGCAGTTTTGGCAAACGGTCAGATACGCAGTATTTT. Encoded protein: CASSFGKRSDTQYF. V and J are TRBV12-3 or TRBV12-4 and TRBJ2-3; unclear D gene. V lost 3 bases to trimming and J lost 4 bases, with 11 bases between them. The CDR3 covers 14 residues.

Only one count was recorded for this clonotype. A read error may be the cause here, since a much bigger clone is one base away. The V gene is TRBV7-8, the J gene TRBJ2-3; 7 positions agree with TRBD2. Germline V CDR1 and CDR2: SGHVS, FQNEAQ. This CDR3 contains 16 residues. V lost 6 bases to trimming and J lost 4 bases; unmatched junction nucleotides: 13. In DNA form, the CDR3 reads TGTGCCAGCAGAACCCGGGACTATCCCCTGGCAGATACGCAGTATTTT. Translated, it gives CASRTRDYPLADTQYF.

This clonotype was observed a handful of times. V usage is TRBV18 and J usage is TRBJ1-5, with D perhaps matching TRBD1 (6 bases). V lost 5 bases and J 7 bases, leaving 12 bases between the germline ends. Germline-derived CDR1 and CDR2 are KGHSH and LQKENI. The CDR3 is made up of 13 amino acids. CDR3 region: CASSTKTGQPQHF. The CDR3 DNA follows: TGTGCCAGCTCAACGAAAACAGGGCAGCCCCAGCATTTT.

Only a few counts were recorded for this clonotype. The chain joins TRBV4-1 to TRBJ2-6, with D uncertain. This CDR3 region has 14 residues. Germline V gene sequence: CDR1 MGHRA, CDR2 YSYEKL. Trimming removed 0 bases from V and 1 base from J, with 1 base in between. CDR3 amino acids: CASSQESGANVLTF. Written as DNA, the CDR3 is TGCGCCAGCAGCCAAGAATCTGGGGCCAACGTCCTGACTTTC.

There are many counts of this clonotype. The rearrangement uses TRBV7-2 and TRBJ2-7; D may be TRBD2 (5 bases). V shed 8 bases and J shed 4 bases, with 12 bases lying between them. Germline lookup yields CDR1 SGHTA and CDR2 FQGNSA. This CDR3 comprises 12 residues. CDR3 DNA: TGTGCCAGCTCCAACCGGGGTTACGAGCAGTACTTC. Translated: CASSNRGYEQYF.

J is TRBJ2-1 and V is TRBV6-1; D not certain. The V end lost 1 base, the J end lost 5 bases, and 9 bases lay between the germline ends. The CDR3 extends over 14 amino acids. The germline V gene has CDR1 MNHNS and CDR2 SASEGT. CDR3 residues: CASSEVTRHNEQFF. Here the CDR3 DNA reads TGTGCCAGCAGTGAAGTAACGAGGCACAATGAGCAGTTCTTC.

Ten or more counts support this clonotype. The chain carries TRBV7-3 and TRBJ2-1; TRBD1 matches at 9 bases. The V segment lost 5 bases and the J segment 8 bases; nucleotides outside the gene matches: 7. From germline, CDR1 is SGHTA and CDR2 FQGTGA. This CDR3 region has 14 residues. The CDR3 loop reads CASSPARDRDEQFF. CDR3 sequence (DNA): TGTGCCAGCAGCCCAGCCCGGGACAGGGATGAGCAGTTCTTC.

The CDR3 region has the DNA TGCAGCGTTTTTTTTAGCGGGAGCTCCTACAATGAGCAGTTCTTC. Its protein is CSVFFSGSSYNEQFF. The V and J genes are TRBV29-1 and TRBJ2-1; 9 positions match TRBD2. The CDR3 has 15 residues. The germline V gene has CDR1 SQVTM and CDR2 ANQGSEA. V shed 5 bases and J 0 bases; nucleotides not matched to a gene: 5.

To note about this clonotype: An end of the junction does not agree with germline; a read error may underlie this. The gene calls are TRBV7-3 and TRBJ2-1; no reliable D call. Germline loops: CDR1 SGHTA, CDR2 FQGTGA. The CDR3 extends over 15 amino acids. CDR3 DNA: TGCGCCAGCAGCCAAGAAGAGGCCTTTGCCAATGAGCAGTTCTTC. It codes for CASSQEEAFANEQFF.

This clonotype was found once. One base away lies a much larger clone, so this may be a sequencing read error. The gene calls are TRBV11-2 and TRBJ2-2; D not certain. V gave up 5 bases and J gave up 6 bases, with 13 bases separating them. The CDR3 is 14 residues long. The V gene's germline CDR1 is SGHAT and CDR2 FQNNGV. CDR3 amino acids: CASSRSPEAGELFF. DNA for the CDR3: TGTGCCAGCAGCCGTTCCCCAGAAGCCGGGGAGCTGTTTTTT.

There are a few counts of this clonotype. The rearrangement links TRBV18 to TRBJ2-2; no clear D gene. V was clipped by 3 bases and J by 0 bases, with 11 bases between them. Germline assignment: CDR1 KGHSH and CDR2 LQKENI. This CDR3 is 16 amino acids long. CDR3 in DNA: TGTGCCAGCTCACCCTATTTAGTGACGAACACCGGGGAGCTGTTTTTT. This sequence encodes CASSPYLVTNTGELFF.

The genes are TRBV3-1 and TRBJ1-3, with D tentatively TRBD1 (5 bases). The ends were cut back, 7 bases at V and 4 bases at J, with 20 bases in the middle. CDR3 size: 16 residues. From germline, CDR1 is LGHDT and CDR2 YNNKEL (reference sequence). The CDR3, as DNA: TGTGCCAGCACCCTAAGGGGTCCCAAATCAGGAAACACCATATATTTT. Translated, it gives CASTLRGPKSGNTIYF.

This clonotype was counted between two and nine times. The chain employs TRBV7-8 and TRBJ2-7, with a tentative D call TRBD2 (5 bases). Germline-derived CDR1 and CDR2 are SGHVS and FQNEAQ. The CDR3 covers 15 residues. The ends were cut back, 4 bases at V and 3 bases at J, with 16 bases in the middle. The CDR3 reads CASSSGGYLNYEQYF. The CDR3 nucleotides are TGTGCCAGCAGCTCCGGAGGCTACTTGAACTACGAGCAGTACTTC.

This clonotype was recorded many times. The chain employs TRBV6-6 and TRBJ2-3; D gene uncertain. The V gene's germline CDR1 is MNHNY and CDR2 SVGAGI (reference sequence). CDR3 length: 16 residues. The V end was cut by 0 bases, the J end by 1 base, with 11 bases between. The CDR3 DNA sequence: TGTGCCAGCAGTTACTCTCGCCCGGCCCGCACAGATACGCAGTATTTT. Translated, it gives CASSYSRPARTDTQYF.